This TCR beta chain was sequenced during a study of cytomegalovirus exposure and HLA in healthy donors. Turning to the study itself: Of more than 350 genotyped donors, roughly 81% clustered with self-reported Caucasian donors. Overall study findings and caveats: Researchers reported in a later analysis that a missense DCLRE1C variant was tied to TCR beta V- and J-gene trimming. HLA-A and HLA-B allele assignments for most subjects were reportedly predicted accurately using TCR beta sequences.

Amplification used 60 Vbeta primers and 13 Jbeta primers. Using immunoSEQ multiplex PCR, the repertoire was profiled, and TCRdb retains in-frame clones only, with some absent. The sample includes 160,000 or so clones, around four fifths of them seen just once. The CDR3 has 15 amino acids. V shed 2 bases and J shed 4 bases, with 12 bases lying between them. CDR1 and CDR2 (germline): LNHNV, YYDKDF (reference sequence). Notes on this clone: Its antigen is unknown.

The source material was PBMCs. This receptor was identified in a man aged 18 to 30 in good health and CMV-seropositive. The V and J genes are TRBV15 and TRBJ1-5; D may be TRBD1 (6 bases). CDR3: CATSRTGFANQPQHF. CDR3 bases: TGTGCCACCAGCAGAACAGGGTTTGCTAATCAGCCCCAGCATTTT.